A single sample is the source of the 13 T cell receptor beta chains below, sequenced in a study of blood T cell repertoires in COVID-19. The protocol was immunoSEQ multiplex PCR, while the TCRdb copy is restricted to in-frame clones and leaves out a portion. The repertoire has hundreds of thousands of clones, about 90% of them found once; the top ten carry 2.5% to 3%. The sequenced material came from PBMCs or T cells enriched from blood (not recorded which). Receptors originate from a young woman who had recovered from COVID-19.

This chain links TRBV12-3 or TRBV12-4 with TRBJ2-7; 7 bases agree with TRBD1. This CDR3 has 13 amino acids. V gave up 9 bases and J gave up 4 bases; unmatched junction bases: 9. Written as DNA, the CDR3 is TGTGCCAGAGGGGGCAGGGAAAGATACGAGCAGTACTTC. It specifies CARGGRERYEQYF.

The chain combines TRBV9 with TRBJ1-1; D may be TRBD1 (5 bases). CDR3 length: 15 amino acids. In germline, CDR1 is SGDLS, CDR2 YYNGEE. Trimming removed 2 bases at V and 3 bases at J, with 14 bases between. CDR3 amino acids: CASSVGGTTDTEAFF. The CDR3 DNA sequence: TGTGCCAGCAGCGTGGGGGGGACCACGGACACTGAAGCTTTCTTT.

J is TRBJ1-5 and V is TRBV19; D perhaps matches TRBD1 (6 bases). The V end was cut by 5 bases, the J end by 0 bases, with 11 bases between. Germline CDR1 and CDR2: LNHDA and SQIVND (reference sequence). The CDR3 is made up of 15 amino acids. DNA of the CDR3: TGTGCCAGTAGTGCGACAGGTACTAGCAATCAGCCCCAGCATTTT. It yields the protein CASSATGTSNQPQHF.

CDR3 protein: CASSEGFTGGQYEQYF. CDR3 coding DNA: TGTGCCAGCAGTGAAGGTTTCACGGGGGGGCAATACGAGCAGTACTTC. The chain couples TRBV2 to TRBJ2-7; TRBD2 agrees at 8 bases. Germline assignment: CDR1 SNHLY and CDR2 FYNNEI. V trimming: 1 base; J trimming: 4 bases; junction bases outside the gene matches: 9. This CDR3 contains 16 residues.

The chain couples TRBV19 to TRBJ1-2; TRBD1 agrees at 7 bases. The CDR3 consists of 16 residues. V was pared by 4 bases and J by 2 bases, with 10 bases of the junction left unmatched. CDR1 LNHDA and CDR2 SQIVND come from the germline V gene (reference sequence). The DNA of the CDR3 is TGTGCCAGTAGTAGGGACAGTCCCAGAGGGAACTATGGCTACACCTTC. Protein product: CASSRDSPRGNYGYTF.

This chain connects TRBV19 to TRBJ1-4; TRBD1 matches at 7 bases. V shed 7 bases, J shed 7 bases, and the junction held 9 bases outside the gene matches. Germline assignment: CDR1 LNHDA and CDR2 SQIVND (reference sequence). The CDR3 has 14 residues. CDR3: CASNKGGGGEKLFF. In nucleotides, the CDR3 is TGTGCCAGTAATAAAGGGGGCGGCGGTGAAAAACTGTTTTTT.

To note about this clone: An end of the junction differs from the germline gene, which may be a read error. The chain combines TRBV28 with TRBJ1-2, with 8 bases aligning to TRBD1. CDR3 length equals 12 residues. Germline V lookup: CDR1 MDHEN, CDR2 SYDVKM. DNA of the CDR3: TGTGCCAGCAGTTTATACCCGGACAGGGCGGCCTTC. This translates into CASSLYPDRAAF.

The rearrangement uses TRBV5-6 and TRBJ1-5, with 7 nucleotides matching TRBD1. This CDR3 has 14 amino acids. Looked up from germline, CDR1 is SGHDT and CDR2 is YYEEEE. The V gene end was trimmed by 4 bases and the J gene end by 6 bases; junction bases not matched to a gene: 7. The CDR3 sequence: CASSLRQGTQPQHF. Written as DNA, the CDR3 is TGTGCCAGCAGCCTTCGACAGGGAACTCAGCCCCAGCATTTT. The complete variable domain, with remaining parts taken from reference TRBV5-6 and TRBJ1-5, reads DAGVTQSPTHLIKTRGQQVTLRCSPKSGHDTVSWYQQALGQGPQFIFQYYEEEERQRGNFPDRFSGHQFPNYSSELNVNALLLGDSALYLCASSLRQGTQPQHFGDGTRLSIL.

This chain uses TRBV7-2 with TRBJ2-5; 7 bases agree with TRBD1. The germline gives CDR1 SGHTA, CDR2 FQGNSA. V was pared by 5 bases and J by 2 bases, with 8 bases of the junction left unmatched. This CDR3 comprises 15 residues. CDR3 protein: CASSPGTVLQETQYF. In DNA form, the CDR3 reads TGTGCCAGCAGCCCTGGGACAGTGCTTCAAGAGACCCAGTACTTC. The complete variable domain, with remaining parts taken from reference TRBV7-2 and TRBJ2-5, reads GAGVSQSPSNKVTEKGKDVELRCDPISGHTALYWYRQSLGQGLEFLIYFQGNSAPDKSGLPSDRFSAERTGGSVSTLTIQRTQQEDSAVYLCASSPGTVLQETQYFGPGTRLLVL.

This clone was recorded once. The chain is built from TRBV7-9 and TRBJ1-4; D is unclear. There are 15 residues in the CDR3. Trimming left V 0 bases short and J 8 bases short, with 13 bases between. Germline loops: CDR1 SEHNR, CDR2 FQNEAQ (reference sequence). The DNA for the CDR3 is TGTGCCAGCAGCTTAGCGCGAGGGTTGGGGGAAAAACTGTTTTTT. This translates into CASSLARGLGEKLFF.

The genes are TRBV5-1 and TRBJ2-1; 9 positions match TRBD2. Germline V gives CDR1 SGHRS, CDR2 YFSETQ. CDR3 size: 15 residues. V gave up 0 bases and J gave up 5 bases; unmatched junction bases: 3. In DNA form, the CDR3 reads TGCGCCAGCAGCTTGGGTGCGGGGGGGCACAATGAGCAGTTCTTC. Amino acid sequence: CASSLGAGGHNEQFF.

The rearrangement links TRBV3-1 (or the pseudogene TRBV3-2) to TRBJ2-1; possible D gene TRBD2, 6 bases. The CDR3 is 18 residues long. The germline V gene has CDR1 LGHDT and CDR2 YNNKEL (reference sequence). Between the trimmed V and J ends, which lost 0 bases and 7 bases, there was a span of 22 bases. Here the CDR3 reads CASSQDLRLGAVNNEQFF. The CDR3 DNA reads TGTGCCAGCAGCCAAGATCTGCGACTAGGGGCCGTTAATAATGAGCAGTTCTTC.

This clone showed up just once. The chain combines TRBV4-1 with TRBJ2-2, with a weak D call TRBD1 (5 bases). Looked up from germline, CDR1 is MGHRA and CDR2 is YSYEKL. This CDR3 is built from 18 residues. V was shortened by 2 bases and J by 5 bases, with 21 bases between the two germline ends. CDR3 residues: CASSQTTVVTGTTGELFF. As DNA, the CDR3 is TGCGCCAGCAGCCAAACGACAGTAGTAACCGGAACAACCGGGGAGCTGTTTTTT.